The 2 T cell receptor beta chains below come from one sample, sequenced in a study of OX40 agonist ivuxolimab in advanced cancers. Clones were sequenced by immunoSEQ multiplex PCR, and TCRdb holds only the in-frame ones, with some missing. The sample lists about 54,000 clones, more than 85% occurring once. Source: CD4+ or CD8+ T cells sorted from blood, taken in a trial of the OX40 agonist ivuxolimab. The receptors were gathered from an adult with an advanced solid tumor such as melanoma, head and neck, liver or kidney cancer.

The J gene is TRBJ2-2, the V gene TRBV2; D unresolved. The V end was cut by 5 bases, the J end by 1 base, with 11 bases between. Germline values: CDR1 SNHLY, CDR2 FYNNEI. The CDR3 extends over 15 amino acids. Written as DNA, the CDR3 is TGTGCCAGCAGTCAGCATCTAAGGAACACCGGGGAGCTGTTTTTT. Protein sequence: CASSQHLRNTGELFF.

The CDR3 reads CASSVAVGRPFNEQFF. DNA for the CDR3: TGTGCCAGCAGCGTAGCGGTCGGGAGGCCTTTCAATGAGCAGTTCTTC. The chain combines TRBV9 with TRBJ2-1, with TRBD2 identical over 7 bases. Germline CDR1 and CDR2: SGDLS and YYNGEE. V dropped 0 bases and J dropped 6; count of bases not matched to a gene: 9. The CDR3 runs to 16 residues.